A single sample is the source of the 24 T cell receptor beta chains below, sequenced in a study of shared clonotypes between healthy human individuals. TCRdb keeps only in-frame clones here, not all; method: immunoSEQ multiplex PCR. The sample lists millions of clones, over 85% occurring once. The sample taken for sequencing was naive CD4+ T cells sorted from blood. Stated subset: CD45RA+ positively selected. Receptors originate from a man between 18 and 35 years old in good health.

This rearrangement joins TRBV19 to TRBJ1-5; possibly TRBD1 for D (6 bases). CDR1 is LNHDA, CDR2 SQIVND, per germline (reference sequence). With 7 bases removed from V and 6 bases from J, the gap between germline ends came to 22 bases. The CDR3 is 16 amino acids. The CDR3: CASINAGAKGSQPQHF. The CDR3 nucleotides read TGTGCCAGTATCAATGCAGGGGCTAAGGGAAGTCAGCCCCAGCATTTT.

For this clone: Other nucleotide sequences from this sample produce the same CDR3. The CDR3: CASSQVGVSTDTQYF. The CDR3 DNA is TGCGCCAGCAGCCAAGTGGGGGTTAGCACAGATACGCAGTATTTT. The chain is built from TRBV4-1 and TRBJ2-3; tentatively, D is TRBD1 or TRBD2 (5 bases each). Germline lookup yields CDR1 MGHRA and CDR2 YSYEKL. V shed 1 base and J shed 0 bases, with 8 bases lying between them. This CDR3 spans 15 amino acids.

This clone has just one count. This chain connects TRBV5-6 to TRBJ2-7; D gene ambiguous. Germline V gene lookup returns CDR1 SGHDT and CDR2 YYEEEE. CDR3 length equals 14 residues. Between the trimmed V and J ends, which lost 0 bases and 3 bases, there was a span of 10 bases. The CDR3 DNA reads TGTGCCAGCAGCTTGGTCCCGGGCGTCTACGAGCAGTACTTC. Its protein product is CASSLVPGVYEQYF.

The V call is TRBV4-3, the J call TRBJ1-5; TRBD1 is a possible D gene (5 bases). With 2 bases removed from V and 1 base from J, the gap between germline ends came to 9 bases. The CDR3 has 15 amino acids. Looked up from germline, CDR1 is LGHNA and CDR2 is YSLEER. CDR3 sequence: CASSQQGGSNQPQHF. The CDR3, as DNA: TGCGCCAGCAGCCAACAGGGAGGGAGCAATCAGCCCCAGCATTTT.

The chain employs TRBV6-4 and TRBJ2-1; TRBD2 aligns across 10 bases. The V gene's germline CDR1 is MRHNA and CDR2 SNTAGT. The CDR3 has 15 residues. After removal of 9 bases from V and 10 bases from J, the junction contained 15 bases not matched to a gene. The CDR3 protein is CASAYLAGVRDEQFF. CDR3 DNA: TGTGCCAGTGCTTATCTAGCGGGGGTACGAGACGAGCAGTTCTTC.

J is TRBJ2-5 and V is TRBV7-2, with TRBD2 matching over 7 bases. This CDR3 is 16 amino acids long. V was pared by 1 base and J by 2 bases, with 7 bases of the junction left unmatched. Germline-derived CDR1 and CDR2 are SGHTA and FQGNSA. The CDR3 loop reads CASSLGNGEGQETQYF. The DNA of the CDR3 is TGTGCCAGCAGCTTAGGCAACGGGGAGGGGCAAGAGACCCAGTACTTC.

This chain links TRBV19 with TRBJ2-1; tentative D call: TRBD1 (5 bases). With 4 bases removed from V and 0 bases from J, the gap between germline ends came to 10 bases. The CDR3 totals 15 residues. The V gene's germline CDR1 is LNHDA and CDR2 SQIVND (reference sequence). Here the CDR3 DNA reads TGTGCCAGTAGTACGCTGGACACCTCCTACAATGAGCAGTTCTTC. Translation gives CASSTLDTSYNEQFF.

CDR3 sequence reads: CASSSDDRLGGYTF. The CDR3 DNA reads TGTGCCAGTTCCTCCGATGACAGATTGGGGGGCTACACCTTC. This chain uses TRBV19 with TRBJ1-2; perhaps TRBD1 as D (5 bases). This CDR3 region has 14 residues. CDR1 and CDR2 from the germline V gene are LNHDA and SQIVND (reference sequence). V lost 8 bases, J lost 8 bases, and 21 bases lay in between.

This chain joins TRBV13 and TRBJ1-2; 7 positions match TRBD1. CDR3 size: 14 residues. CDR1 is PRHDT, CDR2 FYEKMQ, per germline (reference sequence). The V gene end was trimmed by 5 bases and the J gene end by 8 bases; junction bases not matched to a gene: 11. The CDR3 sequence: CASSHDRDLGGYTF. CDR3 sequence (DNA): TGTGCCAGCAGCCACGACAGGGATCTAGGCGGCTACACCTTC.

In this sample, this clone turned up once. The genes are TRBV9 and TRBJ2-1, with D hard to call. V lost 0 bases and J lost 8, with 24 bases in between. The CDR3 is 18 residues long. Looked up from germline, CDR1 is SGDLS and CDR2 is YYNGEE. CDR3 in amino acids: CASSVDRWAYQSRHEQFF. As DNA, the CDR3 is TGTGCCAGCAGCGTAGATCGATGGGCGTACCAGTCCCGCCATGAGCAGTTCTTC.

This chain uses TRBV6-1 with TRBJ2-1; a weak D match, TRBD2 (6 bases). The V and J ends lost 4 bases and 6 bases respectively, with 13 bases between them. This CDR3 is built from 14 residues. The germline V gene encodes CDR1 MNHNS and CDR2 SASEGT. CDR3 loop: CASSGQGGRNEQFF. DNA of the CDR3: TGTGCCAGCAGTGGGCAGGGAGGTCGCAATGAGCAGTTCTTC.

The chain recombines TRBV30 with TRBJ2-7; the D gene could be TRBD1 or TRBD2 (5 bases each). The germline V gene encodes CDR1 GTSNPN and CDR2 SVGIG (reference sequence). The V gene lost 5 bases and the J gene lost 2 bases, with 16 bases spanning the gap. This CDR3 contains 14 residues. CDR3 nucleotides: TGTGCCTGGCGCCATTCGGGACGGACCTACGAGCAGTACTTC. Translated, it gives CAWRHSGRTYEQYF.

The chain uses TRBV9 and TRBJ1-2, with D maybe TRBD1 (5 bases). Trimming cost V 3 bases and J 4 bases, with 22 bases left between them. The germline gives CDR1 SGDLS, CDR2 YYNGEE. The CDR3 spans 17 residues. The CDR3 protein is CASSALLNPGTGYGYTF. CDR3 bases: TGTGCCAGCAGCGCCCTCCTAAATCCCGGGACCGGCTATGGCTACACCTTC.

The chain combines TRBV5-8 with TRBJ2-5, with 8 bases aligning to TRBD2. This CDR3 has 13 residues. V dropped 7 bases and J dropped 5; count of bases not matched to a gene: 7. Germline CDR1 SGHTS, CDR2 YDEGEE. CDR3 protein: CASAGTRGETQYF. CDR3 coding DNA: TGTGCCAGCGCCGGGACTAGGGGGGAGACCCAGTACTTC.

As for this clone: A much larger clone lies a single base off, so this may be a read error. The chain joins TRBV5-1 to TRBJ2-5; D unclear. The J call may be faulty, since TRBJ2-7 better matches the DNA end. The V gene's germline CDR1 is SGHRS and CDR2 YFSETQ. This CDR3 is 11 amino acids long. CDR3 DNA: TGCGCCAGCAGCGCCTCCTACGAGCAGTACTTC. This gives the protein CASSASYEQYF.

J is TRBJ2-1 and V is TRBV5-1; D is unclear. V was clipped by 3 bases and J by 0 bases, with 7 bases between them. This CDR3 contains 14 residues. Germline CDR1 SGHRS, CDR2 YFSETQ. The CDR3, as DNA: TGCGCCAGCAGCTCTCTCGACTCCTACAATGAGCAGTTCTTC. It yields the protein CASSSLDSYNEQFF.

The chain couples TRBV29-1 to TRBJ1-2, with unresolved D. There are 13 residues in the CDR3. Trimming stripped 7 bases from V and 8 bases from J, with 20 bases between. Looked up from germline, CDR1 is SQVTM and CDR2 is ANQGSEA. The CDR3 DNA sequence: TGCAGCGCAATATCTAGTGGGGAATACGGCTACACCTTC. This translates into CSAISSGEYGYTF.

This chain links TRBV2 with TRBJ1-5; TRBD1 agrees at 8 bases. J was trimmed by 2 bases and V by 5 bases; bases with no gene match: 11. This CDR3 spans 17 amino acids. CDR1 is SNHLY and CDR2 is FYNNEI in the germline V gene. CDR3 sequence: CASSSTGGGRGNQPQHF. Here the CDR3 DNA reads TGTGCCAGCAGTTCCACAGGGGGTGGTCGAGGCAATCAGCCCCAGCATTTT.

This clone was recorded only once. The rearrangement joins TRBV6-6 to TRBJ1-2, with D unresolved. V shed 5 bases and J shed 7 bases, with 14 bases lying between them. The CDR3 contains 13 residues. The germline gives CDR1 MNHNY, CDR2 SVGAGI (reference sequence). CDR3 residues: CASSAAGPGGYTF. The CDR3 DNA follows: TGTGCCAGCAGTGCCGCGGGCCCGGGTGGCTACACCTTC.

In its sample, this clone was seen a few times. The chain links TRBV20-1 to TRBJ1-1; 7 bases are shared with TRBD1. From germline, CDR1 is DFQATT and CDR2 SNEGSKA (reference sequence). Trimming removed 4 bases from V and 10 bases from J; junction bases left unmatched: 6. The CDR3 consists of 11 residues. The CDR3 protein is CSAIRGQAAFF. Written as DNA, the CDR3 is TGCAGTGCTATTCGTGGACAGGCAGCTTTCTTT.

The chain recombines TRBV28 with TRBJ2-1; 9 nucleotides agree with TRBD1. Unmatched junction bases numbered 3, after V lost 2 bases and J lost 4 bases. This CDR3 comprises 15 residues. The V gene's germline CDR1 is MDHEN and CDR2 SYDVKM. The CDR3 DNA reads TGTGCCAGCAGTTTAGCCGGACAGGGGTACAATGAGCAGTTCTTC. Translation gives CASSLAGQGYNEQFF.

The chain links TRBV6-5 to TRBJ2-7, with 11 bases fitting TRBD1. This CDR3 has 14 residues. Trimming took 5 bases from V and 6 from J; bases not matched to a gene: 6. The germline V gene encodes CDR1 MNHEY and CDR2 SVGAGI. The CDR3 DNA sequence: TGTGCCAGCAGTCGGACAGGGGGCTCGGGCGAGCAGTACTTC. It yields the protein CASSRTGGSGEQYF.

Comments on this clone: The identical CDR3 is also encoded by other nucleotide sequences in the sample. CDR3 bases: TGCGCCAGCAGCTTGGGACTAGCGGGAGACTACGAGCAGTACTTC. Its translation: CASSLGLAGDYEQYF. The chain links TRBV5-1 to TRBJ2-7, with 12 bases identical to TRBD2. This CDR3 spans 15 amino acids. Per the germline V gene, CDR1 is SGHRS and CDR2 is YFSETQ. J gave up 3 bases and V 0 bases, and 1 base lay outside the gene matches.

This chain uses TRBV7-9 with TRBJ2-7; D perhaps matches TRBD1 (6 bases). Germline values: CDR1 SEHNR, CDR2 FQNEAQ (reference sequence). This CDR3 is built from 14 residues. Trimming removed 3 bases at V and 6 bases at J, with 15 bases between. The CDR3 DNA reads TGTGCCAGCAGCTTCAGGGGATACGGGCTCGAGCAGTACTTC. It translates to CASSFRGYGLEQYF.